The source of this T cell receptor beta chain is a study of T cells in Graves' hyperthyroidism and ophthalmopathy. The CDR3 is 16 amino acids. From germline, CDR1 is SNHLY and CDR2 FYNNEI. The ends lost 5 bases at V and 7 bases at J; junction bases unmatched: 15. The sample holds many counts of this clonotype. Template material for amplifying TCR beta CDR3 regions consisted of RNA transcripts. The HTBI set primed first-round TCR CDR3 RT-PCR. TCRdb fed the multiplex PCR reads into MiXCR, producing one record per CDR3 protein. The table includes a few hundred thousand distinct CDR3 sequences, about a fifth detected once.

Sequenced input: blood. This sequence joins TRBV2 and TRBJ1-2, with 8 positions matching TRBD1. The sequence came from a man aged 18 to 30 with Graves' hyperthyroidism. The CDR3 region is CASSRKAGQGTGGYTF. CDR3 nucleotides: TGTGCCAGCAGTCGAAAGGCCGGACAGGGCACGGGTGGCTACACCTTC.